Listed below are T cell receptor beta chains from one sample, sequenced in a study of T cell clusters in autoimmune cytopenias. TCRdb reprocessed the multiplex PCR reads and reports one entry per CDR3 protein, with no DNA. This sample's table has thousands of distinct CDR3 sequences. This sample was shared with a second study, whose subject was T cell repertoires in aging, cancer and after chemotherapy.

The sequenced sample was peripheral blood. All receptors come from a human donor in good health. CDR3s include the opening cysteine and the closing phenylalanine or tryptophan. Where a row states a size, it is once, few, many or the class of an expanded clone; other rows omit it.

CDR3aa: CSVEEWGPTGTATGELFF
v_gene: TRBV29-1
abundance: medium-sized
j_gene: TRBJ2-2

CDR3aa: CASSAPGTNEAFF
v_gene: TRBV27
abundance: -
j_gene: TRBJ1-1

CDR3aa: CASSPRDRPNTGELFF
v_gene: TRBV11-1
abundance: -
j_gene: TRBJ2-2

CDR3aa: CASSTSTGWTGELFF
v_gene: TRBV6-2/TRBV6-3
abundance: medium-sized
j_gene: TRBJ2-2

CDR3aa: CASSIDIHSEAFF
v_gene: TRBV19
abundance: medium-sized
j_gene: TRBJ1-1

CDR3aa: CATSGDGGSNQPQHF
v_gene: TRBV24-1
abundance: -
j_gene: TRBJ1-5

CDR3aa: CASSLVGAGGDKQYF
v_gene: TRBV5-5
abundance: -
j_gene: TRBJ2-7

CDR3aa: CASSLGSGRAYNEQFF
v_gene: TRBV7-9
abundance: -
j_gene: TRBJ2-1

CDR3aa: CAWRGVGSNQPQHF
v_gene: TRBV30
abundance: medium-sized
j_gene: TRBJ1-5

CDR3aa: CASRWTSRQETQYF
v_gene: TRBV27
abundance: -
j_gene: TRBJ2-5

CDR3aa: CASSPGTSGGETQYF
v_gene: TRBV19
abundance: -
j_gene: TRBJ2-5

CDR3aa: CASSLTGEAYYEQYF
v_gene: TRBV27
abundance: -
j_gene: TRBJ2-7